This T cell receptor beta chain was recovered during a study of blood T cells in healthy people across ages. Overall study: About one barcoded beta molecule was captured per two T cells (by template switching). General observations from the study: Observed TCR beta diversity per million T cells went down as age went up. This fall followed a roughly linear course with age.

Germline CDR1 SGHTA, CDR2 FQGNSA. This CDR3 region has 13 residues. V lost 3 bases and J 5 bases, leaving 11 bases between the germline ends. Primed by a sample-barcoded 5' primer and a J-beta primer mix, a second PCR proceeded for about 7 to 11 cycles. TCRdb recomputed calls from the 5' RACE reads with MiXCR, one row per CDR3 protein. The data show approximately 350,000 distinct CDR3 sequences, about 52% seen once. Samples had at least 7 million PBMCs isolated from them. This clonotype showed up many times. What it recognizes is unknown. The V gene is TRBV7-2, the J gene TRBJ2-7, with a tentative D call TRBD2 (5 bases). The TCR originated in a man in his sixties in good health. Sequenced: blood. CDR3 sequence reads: CASSLLALDEQYF. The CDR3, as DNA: TGTGCCAGCAGCTTGCTAGCCCTTGACGAGCAGTACTTC. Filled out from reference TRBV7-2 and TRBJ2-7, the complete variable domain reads GAGVSQSPSNKVTEKGKDVELRCDPISGHTALYWYRQSLGQGLEFLIYFQGNSAPDKSGLPSDRFSAERTGGSVSTLTIQRTQQEDSAVYLCASSLLALDEQYFGPGTRLTVT.